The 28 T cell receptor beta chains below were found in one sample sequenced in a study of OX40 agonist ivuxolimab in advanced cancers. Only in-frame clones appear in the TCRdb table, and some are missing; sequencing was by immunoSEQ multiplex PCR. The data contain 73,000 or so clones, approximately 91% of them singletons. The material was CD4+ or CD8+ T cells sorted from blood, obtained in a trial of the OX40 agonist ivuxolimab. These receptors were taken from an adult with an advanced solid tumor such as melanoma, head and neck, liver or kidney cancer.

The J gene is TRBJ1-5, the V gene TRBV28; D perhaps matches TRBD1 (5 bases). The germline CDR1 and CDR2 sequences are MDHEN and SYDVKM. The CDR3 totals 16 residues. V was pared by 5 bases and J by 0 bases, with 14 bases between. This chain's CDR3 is CASSGGGINSNQPQHF. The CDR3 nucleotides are TGTGCCAGCAGTGGTGGGGGGATTAATAGCAATCAGCCCCAGCATTTT.

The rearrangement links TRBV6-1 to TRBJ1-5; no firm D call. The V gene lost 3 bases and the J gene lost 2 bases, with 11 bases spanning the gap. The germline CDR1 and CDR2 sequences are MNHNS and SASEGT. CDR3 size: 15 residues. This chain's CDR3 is CASSDVAVGNQPQHF. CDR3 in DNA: TGTGCCAGCAGTGATGTGGCAGTTGGCAATCAGCCCCAGCATTTT.

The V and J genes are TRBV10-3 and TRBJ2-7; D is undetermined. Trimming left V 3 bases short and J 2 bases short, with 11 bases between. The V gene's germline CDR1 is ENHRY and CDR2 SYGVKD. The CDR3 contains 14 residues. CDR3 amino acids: CAISDAGSTYEQYF. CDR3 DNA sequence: TGTGCCATCAGTGACGCAGGATCGACCTACGAGCAGTACTTC.

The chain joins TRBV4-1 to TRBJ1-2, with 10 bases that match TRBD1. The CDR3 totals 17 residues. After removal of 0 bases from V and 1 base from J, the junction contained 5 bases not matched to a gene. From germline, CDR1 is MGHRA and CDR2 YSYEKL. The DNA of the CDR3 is TGCGCCAGCAGCCAAGATTATGGGACAGGGGTTAACTATGGCTACACCTTC. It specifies CASSQDYGTGVNYGYTF.

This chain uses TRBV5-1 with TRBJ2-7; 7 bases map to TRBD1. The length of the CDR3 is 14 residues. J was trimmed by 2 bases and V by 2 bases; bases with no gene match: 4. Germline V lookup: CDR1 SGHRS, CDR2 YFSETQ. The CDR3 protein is CASSFWGQTYEQYF. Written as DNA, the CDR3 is TGCGCCAGCAGCTTCTGGGGACAGACCTACGAGCAGTACTTC.

The CDR3 nucleotides are TGTGCCAGCAGTGGACAGCTCGGGAATCAGCCCCAGCATTTT. Translating it yields CASSGQLGNQPQHF. The chain carries TRBV2 and TRBJ1-5; TRBD1 might be the D (5 bases). The germline V and J ends were trimmed by 4 bases and 4 bases, with 11 bases remaining between them. Germline-derived CDR1 and CDR2 are SNHLY and FYNNEI. The CDR3 runs 14 residues.

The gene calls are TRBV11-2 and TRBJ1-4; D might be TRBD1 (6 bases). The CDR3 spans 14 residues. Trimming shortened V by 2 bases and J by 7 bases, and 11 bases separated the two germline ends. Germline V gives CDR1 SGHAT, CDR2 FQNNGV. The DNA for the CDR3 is TGTGCCAGCAGCTTACAGGGAGGGGGTGAAAAACTGTTTTTT. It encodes CASSLQGGGEKLFF.

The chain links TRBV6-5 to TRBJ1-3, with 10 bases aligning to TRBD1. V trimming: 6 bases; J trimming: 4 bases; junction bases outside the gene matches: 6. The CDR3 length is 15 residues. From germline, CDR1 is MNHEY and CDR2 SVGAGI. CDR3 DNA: TGTGCCAGCAGCCGGGACAGGGGAGCGGGAAACACCATATATTTT. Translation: CASSRDRGAGNTIYF.

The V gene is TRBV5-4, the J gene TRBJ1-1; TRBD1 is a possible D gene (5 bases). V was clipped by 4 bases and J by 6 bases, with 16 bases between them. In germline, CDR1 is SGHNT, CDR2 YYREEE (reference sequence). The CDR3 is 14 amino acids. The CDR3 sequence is CASSTGGAGAEAFF. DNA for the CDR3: TGTGCCAGCAGCACCGGGGGAGCTGGCGCTGAAGCTTTCTTT. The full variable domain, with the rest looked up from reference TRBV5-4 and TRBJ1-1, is ETGVTQSPTHLIKTRGQQVTLRCSSQSGHNTVSWYQQALGQGPQFIFQYYREEENGRGNFPPRFSGLQFPNYSSELNVNALELDDSALYLCASSTGGAGAEAFFGQGTRLTVV.

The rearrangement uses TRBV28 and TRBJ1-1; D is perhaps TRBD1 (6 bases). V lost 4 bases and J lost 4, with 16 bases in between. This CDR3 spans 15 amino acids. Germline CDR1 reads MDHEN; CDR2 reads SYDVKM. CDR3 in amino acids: CASSSATGGSTEAFF. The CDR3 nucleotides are TGTGCCAGCAGTTCGGCGACAGGTGGTAGCACTGAAGCTTTCTTT.

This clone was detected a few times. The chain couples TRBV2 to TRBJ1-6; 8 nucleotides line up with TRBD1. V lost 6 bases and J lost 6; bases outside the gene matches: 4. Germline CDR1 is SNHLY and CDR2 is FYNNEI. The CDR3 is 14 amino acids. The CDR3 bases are TGTGCCAGCAGCTACAGGGGGAGTAATTCACCCCTCCACTTT. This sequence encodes CASSYRGSNSPLHF.

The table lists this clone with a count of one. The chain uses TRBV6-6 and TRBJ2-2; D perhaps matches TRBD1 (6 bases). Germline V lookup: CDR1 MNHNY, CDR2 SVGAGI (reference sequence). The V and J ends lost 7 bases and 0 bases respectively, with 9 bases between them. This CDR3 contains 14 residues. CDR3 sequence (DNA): TGTGCCAGCAAGGGGGACGCGAACACCGGGGAGCTGTTTTTT. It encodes CASKGDANTGELFF.

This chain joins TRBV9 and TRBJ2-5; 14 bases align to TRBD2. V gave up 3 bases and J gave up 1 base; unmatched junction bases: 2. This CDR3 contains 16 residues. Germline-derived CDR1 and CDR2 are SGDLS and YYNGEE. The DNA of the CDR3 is TGTGCCAGCAGCGGAGGACTAGCGGGAGGCCAAGAGACCCAGTACTTC. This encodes CASSGGLAGGQETQYF. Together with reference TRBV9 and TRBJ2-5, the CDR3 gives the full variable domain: DSGVTQTPKHLITATGQRVTLRCSPRSGDLSVYWYQQSLDQGLQFLIQYYNGEERAKGNILERFSAQQFPDLHSELNLSSLELGDSALYFCASSGGLAGGQETQYFGPGTRLLVL.

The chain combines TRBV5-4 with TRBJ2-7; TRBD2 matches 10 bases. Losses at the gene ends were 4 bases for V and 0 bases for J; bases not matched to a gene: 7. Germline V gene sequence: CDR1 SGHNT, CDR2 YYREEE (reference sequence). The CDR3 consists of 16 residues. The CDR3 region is CASSTRIAGGSYEQYF. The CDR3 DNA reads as TGTGCCAGCAGCACTCGGATAGCGGGGGGCTCCTACGAGCAGTACTTC.

The CDR3 sequence is CASSDQGGGTEAFF. CDR3 nucleotide sequence: TGTGCCAGCAGTGATCAGGGAGGGGGTACTGAAGCTTTCTTT. This chain connects TRBV6-4 to TRBJ1-1, with a tentative D call TRBD1 (6 bases). V was cut by 3 bases and J by 5 bases, with 13 bases left in between. Germline lookup yields CDR1 MRHNA and CDR2 SNTAGT. This CDR3 comprises 14 residues.

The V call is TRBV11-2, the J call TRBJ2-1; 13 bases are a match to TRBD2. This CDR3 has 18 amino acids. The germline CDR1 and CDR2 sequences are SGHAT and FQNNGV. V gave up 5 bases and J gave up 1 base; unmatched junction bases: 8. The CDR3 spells CASSPSALAGGSYNEQFF. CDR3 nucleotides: TGTGCCAGCAGCCCCTCGGCACTAGCGGGGGGGTCCTACAATGAGCAGTTCTTC. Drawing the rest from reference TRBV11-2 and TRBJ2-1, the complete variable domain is EAGVAQSPRYKIIEKRQSVAFWCNPISGHATLYWYQQILGQGPKLLIQFQNNGVVDDSQLPKDRFSAERLKGVDSTLKIQPAKLEDSAVYLCASSPSALAGGSYNEQFFGPGTRLTVL.

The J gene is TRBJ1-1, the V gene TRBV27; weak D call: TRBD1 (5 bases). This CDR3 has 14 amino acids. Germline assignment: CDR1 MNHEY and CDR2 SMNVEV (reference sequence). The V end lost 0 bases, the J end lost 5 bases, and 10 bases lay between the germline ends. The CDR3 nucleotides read TGTGCCAGCAGTTTATCTTGGGGGGGAACTGAAGCTTTCTTT. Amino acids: CASSLSWGGTEAFF.

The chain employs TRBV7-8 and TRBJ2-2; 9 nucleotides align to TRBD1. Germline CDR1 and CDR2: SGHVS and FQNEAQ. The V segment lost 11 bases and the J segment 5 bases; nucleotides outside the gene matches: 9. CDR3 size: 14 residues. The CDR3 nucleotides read TGTGCCGCCGACCAGGGACAGGGTACCGGGGAGCTGTTTTTT. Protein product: CAADQGQGTGELFF.

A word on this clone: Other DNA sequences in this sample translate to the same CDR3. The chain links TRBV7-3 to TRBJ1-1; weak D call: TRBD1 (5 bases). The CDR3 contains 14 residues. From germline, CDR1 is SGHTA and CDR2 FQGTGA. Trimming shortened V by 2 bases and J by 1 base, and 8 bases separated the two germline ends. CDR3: CASSLGHQNTEAFF. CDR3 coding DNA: TGTGCCAGCAGCTTAGGACACCAGAACACTGAAGCTTTCTTT.

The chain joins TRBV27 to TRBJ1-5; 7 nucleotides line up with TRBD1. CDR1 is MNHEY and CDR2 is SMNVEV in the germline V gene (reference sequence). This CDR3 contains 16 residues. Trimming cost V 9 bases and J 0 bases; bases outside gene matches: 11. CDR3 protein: CASSFGTDNSNQPQHF. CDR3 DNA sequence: TGTGCCAGTTCGTTCGGGACAGACAATAGCAATCAGCCCCAGCATTTT.

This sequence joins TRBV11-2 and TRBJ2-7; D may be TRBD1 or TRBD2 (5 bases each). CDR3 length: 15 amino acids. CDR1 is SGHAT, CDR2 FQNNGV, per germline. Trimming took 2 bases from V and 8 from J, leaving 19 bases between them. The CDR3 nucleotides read TGTGCCAGCAGCTTAAGTTTGGGGACGCCGGAGCAGCAGTACTTC. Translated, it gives CASSLSLGTPEQQYF.

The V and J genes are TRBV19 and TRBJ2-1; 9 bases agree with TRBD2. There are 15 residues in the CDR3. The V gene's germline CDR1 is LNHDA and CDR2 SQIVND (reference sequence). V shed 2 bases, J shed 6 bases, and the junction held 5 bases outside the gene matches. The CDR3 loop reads CASSIQGLAINEQFF. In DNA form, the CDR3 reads TGTGCCAGTAGTATACAGGGACTAGCAATCAATGAGCAGTTCTTC.

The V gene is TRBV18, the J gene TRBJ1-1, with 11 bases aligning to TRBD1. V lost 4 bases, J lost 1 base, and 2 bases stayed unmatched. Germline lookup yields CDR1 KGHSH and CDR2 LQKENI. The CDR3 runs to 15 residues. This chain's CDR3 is CASSLGQGANTEAFF. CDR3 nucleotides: TGTGCCAGCTCACTAGGACAGGGGGCGAACACTGAAGCTTTCTTT.

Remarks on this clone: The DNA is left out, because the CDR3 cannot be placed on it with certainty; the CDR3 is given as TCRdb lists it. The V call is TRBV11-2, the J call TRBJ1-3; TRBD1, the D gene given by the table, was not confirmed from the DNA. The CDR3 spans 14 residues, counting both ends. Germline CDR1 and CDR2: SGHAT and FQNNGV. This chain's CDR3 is CASSTSDTGNTIYF.

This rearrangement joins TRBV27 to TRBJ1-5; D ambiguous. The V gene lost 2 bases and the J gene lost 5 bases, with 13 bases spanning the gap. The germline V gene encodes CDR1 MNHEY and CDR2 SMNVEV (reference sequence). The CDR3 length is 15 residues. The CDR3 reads CASSLVGRHYQPQHF. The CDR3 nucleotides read TGTGCCAGCAGTTTAGTGGGCCGTCATTATCAGCCCCAGCATTTT.

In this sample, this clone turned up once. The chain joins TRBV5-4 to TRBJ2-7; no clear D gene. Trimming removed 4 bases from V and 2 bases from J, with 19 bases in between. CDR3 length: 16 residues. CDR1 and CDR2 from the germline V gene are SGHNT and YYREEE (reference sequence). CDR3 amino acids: CASSPDGALSPYEQYF. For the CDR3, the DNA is TGTGCCAGCAGCCCGGACGGAGCCTTATCCCCCTACGAGCAGTACTTC. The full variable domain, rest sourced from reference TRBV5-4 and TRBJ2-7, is ETGVTQSPTHLIKTRGQQVTLRCSSQSGHNTVSWYQQALGQGPQFIFQYYREEENGRGNFPPRFSGLQFPNYSSELNVNALELDDSALYLCASSPDGALSPYEQYFGPGTRLTVT.

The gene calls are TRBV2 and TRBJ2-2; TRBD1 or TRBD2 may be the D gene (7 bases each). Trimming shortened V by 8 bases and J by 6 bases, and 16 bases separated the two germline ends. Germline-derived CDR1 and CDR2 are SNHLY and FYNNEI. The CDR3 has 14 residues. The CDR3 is CASAIQGGAGELFF. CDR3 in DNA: TGTGCCAGCGCGATCCAGGGGGGGGCCGGGGAGCTGTTTTTT.

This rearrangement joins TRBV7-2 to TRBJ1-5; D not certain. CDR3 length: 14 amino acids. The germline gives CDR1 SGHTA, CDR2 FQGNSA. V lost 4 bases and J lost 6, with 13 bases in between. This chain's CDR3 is CASSSRPDSQPQHF. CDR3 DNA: TGTGCCAGCAGCTCCCGCCCGGATAGTCAGCCCCAGCATTTT.